The present TCR beta chain was sequenced within a study of blood T cells in healthy people across ages. Study findings and constraints: Both naive CD4+ cell counts and diversity were greater in long-lived donors than in aged donors.

This clonotype was seen at least ten times. What it recognizes is unknown. CDR1 and CDR2 from the germline V gene are SGHTA and FQGNSA. Trimming removed 3 bases from V and 4 bases from J, with 16 bases in between. This CDR3 contains 15 residues. A second roughly 7 to 12 cycle PCR used barcoded and J-beta primers. TCRdb redid the calling of the 5' RACE reads with MiXCR, one entry per CDR3 protein. The data hold 1.5 million to 2 million distinct CDR3 sequences, with about 50% observed a single time. The material sequenced was blood. The sequence was collected from a woman in her thirties or forties in good health. This chain uses TRBV7-2 with TRBJ2-7; the D gene is possibly TRBD2 (7 bases). The DNA for the CDR3 is TGTGCCAGCAGCTTCTGGGGGGGGGACACATACGAGCAGTACTTC. It is translated as CASSFWGGDTYEQYF.